One and the same sample provided the 32 T cell receptor beta chains below, sequenced in a study of cytomegalovirus exposure and HLA in healthy donors. PCR amplification relied on 60 Vbeta primers (plus 13 Jbeta primers). Measured with immunoSEQ multiplex PCR; TCRdb has only the in-frame clones, and not every one. Of 85,000 to 120,000 clones in the sample, approximately 77% were seen once. Sequencing input: PBMCs. The receptors shown here come from a male donor in good health and CMV-seropositive.

This sequence joins TRBV11-2 and TRBJ1-3, with TRBD1 identical over 7 bases. The germline CDR1 and CDR2 sequences are SGHAT and FQNNGV. The CDR3 consists of 15 residues. V shed 5 bases and J 2 bases; nucleotides not matched to a gene: 6. The CDR3 loop reads CASSPGTAPGNTIYF. CDR3 nucleotide sequence: TGTGCCAGCAGCCCGGGGACAGCTCCTGGAAACACCATATATTTT. The full variable domain, rest sourced from reference TRBV11-2 and TRBJ1-3, is EAGVAQSPRYKIIEKRQSVAFWCNPISGHATLYWYQQILGQGPKLLIQFQNNGVVDDSQLPKDRFSAERLKGVDSTLKIQPAKLEDSAVYLCASSPGTAPGNTIYFGEGSWLTVV.

This rearrangement joins TRBV21-1 to TRBJ1-5; the table's TRBD1 call for D was not verified on the DNA. TRBV21-1 constitutes a pseudogene. This CDR3 region has 16 residues. CDR3 bases: TGTGCCAGCAGCAAAGCAGGCAGGATTAGCAATCAGCCCCAGCATTTT. Residues: CASSKAGRISNQPQHF.

V is TRBV9 and J is TRBJ2-1, with 10 bases lining up with TRBD2. CDR3 length equals 16 residues. The germline CDR1 and CDR2 sequences are SGDLS and YYNGEE. Trimming cost V 0 bases and J 7 bases; bases outside gene matches: 7. In DNA, the CDR3 is TGTGCCAGCAGCGTAGGGGGGCTAGCGGGGGTTAATGAGCAGTTCTTC. Translation gives CASSVGGLAGVNEQFF.

Only a few counts were recorded for this clone. The chain joins TRBV5-1 to TRBJ1-4; 8 bases align to TRBD1. The J segment lost 8 bases and the V segment lost 4 bases, leaving 7 bases of the junction unmatched. The CDR3 is 14 amino acids. Germline CDR1 and CDR2: SGHRS and YFSETQ. The CDR3 loop reads CASSRQGTHEKLFF. CDR3 bases: TGCGCCAGCAGCAGACAGGGGACTCACGAAAAACTGTTTTTT.

The chain recombines TRBV9 with TRBJ1-2; 8 bases fit TRBD1. Losses at the gene ends were 3 bases for V and 6 bases for J; bases not matched to a gene: 10. Germline CDR1 and CDR2: SGDLS and YYNGEE. There are 15 residues in the CDR3. The CDR3 coding sequence is TGTGCCAGCAGCGGCCGTCAGGGGGCGAACCATGGCTACACCTTC. Encoded protein: CASSGRQGANHGYTF.

This clone showed up just once. The chain recombines TRBV7-2 with TRBJ1-1, with 7 positions matching TRBD1. The CDR3 extends over 14 amino acids. Trimming removed 5 bases from V and 6 bases from J; junction bases left unmatched: 9. From germline, CDR1 is SGHTA and CDR2 FQGNSA. The CDR3 spells CASSLYRGASEAFF. The CDR3 DNA reads TGTGCCAGCAGCCTATACAGGGGCGCCTCTGAAGCTTTCTTT.

The chain employs TRBV6-1 and TRBJ2-7; possibly TRBD1 for D (5 bases). Germline loops: CDR1 MNHNS, CDR2 SASEGT. There are 12 residues in the CDR3. The V gene lost 6 bases and the J gene lost 3 bases, with 9 bases spanning the gap. Written as DNA, the CDR3 is TGTGCCAGCAGCGCCGACAGCTACGAGCAGTACTTC. This codes for CASSADSYEQYF.

V gene TRBV15 combines with J gene TRBJ2-3; the match to TRBD2 covers 10 bases. This CDR3 has 15 amino acids. Germline loops: CDR1 LNHNV, CDR2 YYDKDF (reference sequence). Trimming removed 8 bases from V and 3 bases from J; junction bases left unmatched: 8. CDR3 residues: CATSRSGRGTDTQYF. In DNA form, the CDR3 reads TGTGCCACCTCGAGAAGCGGGAGGGGGACAGATACGCAGTATTTT.

The CDR3 loop reads CASSLLAGEGNEQFF. CDR3 nucleotides: TGTGCCAGCAGTTTGCTAGCGGGAGAAGGCAATGAGCAGTTCTTC. The rearrangement uses TRBV27 and TRBJ2-1, with TRBD2 matching 10 bases. J gave up 6 bases and V 3 bases, and 5 bases lay outside the gene matches. The CDR3 has 15 amino acids. Germline V CDR1 and CDR2: MNHEY, SMNVEV (reference sequence).

J is TRBJ1-1 and V is TRBV7-2; TRBD1 is a possible D gene (6 bases). V shed 5 bases and J shed 6 bases, with 13 bases lying between them. The CDR3 contains 13 residues. From germline, CDR1 is SGHTA and CDR2 FQGNSA. The CDR3 sequence: CASSGRGAAEAFF. DNA for the CDR3: TGTGCCAGCAGCGGGCGGGGGGCGGCTGAAGCTTTCTTT.

The chain couples TRBV28 to TRBJ2-7; 13 bases line up with TRBD2. V lost 6 bases and J lost 3; bases outside the gene matches: 5. Germline V gene data show CDR1 as MDHEN and CDR2 as SYDVKM. CDR3 length equals 15 residues. The CDR3 is CASSTRTSGSYEQYF. CDR3 bases: TGTGCCAGCAGCACCAGGACTAGCGGGAGCTACGAGCAGTACTTC. The entire variable domain, with the rest obtained from reference TRBV28 and TRBJ2-7, is as follows: DVKVTQSSRYLVKRTGEKVFLECVQDMDHENMFWYRQDPGLGLRLIYFSYDVKMKEKGDIPEGYSVSREKKERFSLILESASTNQTSMYLCASSTRTSGSYEQYFGPGTRLTVT.

This chain joins TRBV6-7 and TRBJ2-7; D gene unclear. TRBV6-7 is filed as an ORF, its function uncertain. CDR3 length: 16 residues. The V end was cut by 5 bases, the J end by 0 bases, with 17 bases between. CDR3 sequence (DNA): TGTGCCAGCAGTACCCGGCCTATGGGCAGCTCCTACGAGCAGTACTTC. This gives the protein CASSTRPMGSSYEQYF.

This chain connects TRBV27 to TRBJ1-2; 7 nucleotides line up with TRBD1. This CDR3 comprises 16 residues. Germline assignment: CDR1 MNHEY and CDR2 SMNVEV (reference sequence). With V trimmed by 0 bases and J by 6 bases, 10 bases remained unmatched. This chain's CDR3 is CASSLSGRGSRNGYTF. Written as DNA, the CDR3 is TGTGCCAGCAGTTTATCGGGCAGGGGGTCTAGGAATGGCTACACCTTC.

The chain couples TRBV30 to TRBJ2-5, with TRBD2 matching over 9 bases. V was clipped by 2 bases and J by 5 bases; unmatched bases: 12. Germline V gene data show CDR1 as GTSNPN and CDR2 as SVGIG (reference sequence). The CDR3 is 16 residues long. The CDR3 spells CAWSRGGGLAGETQYF. CDR3 in DNA: TGTGCCTGGAGTAGGGGAGGGGGACTAGCAGGGGAGACCCAGTACTTC.

The count of this clone is one. V gene TRBV7-2 combines with J gene TRBJ1-2, with TRBD1 matching 7 bases. This CDR3 region has 15 residues. The trim removed 5 bases at V and 7 bases at J, leaving 13 bases unmatched. Germline CDR1 is SGHTA and CDR2 is FQGNSA. CDR3 nucleotide sequence: TGTGCCAGCAGCGTACGACAGGGAGGAAACGGTGGCTACACCTTC. Amino acid sequence: CASSVRQGGNGGYTF.

This clone was counted a few times. V is TRBV2 and J is TRBJ2-5; 11 bases map to TRBD1. From germline, CDR1 is SNHLY and CDR2 FYNNEI. There are 15 residues in the CDR3. V dropped 7 bases and J dropped 5; count of bases not matched to a gene: 9. As DNA, the CDR3 is TGTGCCAGCAAATTCGGACAGGGGGCCTGGGAGACCCAGTACTTC. As protein: CASKFGQGAWETQYF. The full variable domain, rest sourced from reference TRBV2 and TRBJ2-5, is EPEVTQTPSHQVTQMGQEVILRCVPISNHLYFYWYRQILGQKVEFLVSFYNNEISEKSEIFDDQFSVERPDGSNFTLKIRSTKLEDSAMYFCASKFGQGAWETQYFGPGTRLLVL.

The chain is built from TRBV11-2 and TRBJ2-5, with 9 bases fitting TRBD1. The germline gives CDR1 SGHAT, CDR2 FQNNGV. The CDR3 spans 15 residues. Losses at the gene ends were 5 bases for V and 1 base for J; bases not matched to a gene: 5. CDR3 sequence (DNA): TGTGCCAGCAGCCCCGGACAGGGGCCCCAAGAGACCCAGTACTTC. Its translation: CASSPGQGPQETQYF.

The J gene is TRBJ2-7, the V gene TRBV9; no clear D. V lost 0 bases, J lost 0 bases, and 7 bases lay in between. The germline V gene has CDR1 SGDLS and CDR2 YYNGEE. There are 14 residues in the CDR3. CDR3 DNA sequence: TGTGCCAGCAGCGTAGGCGGCCGCTCCTACGAGCAGTACTTC. It codes for CASSVGGRSYEQYF.

The V call is TRBV4-2, the J call TRBJ1-4, with D maybe TRBD1 (6 bases). Deletions cut 0 bases from V and 7 bases from J, with 15 bases between. Germline CDR1 reads LGHNA; CDR2 reads YNFKEQ. The CDR3 length is 16 residues. The CDR3 spells CASSQEGAGEGEKLFF. In DNA form, the CDR3 reads TGTGCCAGCAGCCAAGAGGGTGCAGGGGAGGGTGAAAAACTGTTTTTT.

The chain combines TRBV28 with TRBJ2-5; D remains unclear. CDR1 is MDHEN and CDR2 is SYDVKM in the germline V gene. This CDR3 has 13 residues. The V gene lost 2 bases and the J gene lost 5 bases, with 9 bases spanning the gap. CDR3 DNA sequence: TGTGCCAGCAGTTTAGGCACCCCGGAGACCCAGTACTTC. Translation gives CASSLGTPETQYF. The whole variable domain, filled in from reference TRBV28 and TRBJ2-5, reads DVKVTQSSRYLVKRTGEKVFLECVQDMDHENMFWYRQDPGLGLRLIYFSYDVKMKEKGDIPEGYSVSREKKERFSLILESASTNQTSMYLCASSLGTPETQYFGPGTRLLVL.

J is TRBJ2-7 and V is TRBV28; 7 bases fit TRBD1. Germline CDR1 reads MDHEN; CDR2 reads SYDVKM. The CDR3 extends over 13 amino acids. The V and J ends lost 6 bases and 3 bases, in that order; junction bases with no gene match: 5. CDR3 in amino acids: CASRQGRHYEQYF. The CDR3 nucleotides are TGTGCCAGCAGACAGGGGAGACACTACGAGCAGTACTTC.

This clone was counted between two and nine times. The chain employs TRBV4-1 and TRBJ2-1; the match to TRBD1 covers 7 bases. Germline V gives CDR1 MGHRA, CDR2 YSYEKL. The V gene end was trimmed by 0 bases and the J gene end by 8 bases; junction bases not matched to a gene: 7. The CDR3 extends over 15 amino acids. CDR3 sequence reads: CASSQERGRIYEQFF. CDR3 coding DNA: TGCGCCAGCAGCCAAGAGAGGGGGCGAATCTATGAGCAGTTCTTC.

The chain has TRBV11-2 and TRBJ2-7, with a possible D match to TRBD2 (6 bases). Germline CDR1 is SGHAT and CDR2 is FQNNGV. The CDR3 has 14 residues. With 5 bases removed from V and 2 bases from J, the gap between germline ends came to 13 bases. CDR3 in DNA: TGTGCCAGCAGCCCGGGGGAGCCACCCTACGAGCAGTACTTC. Translating gives CASSPGEPPYEQYF.

This clone has just one count. V is TRBV30 and J is TRBJ2-1; a weak D match, TRBD2 (6 bases). Trimming took 3 bases from V and 3 from J, leaving 12 bases between them. Germline V gene data show CDR1 as GTSNPN and CDR2 as SVGIG (reference sequence). CDR3 length: 14 amino acids. DNA of the CDR3: TGTGCCTGGAGCGGGGGAGCGGTCTACAATGAGCAGTTCTTC. It translates to CAWSGGAVYNEQFF.

This chain connects TRBV5-4 to TRBJ2-1; the match to TRBD2 covers 13 bases. J was trimmed by 4 bases and V by 3 bases; bases with no gene match: 1. Germline CDR1 is SGHNT and CDR2 is YYREEE (reference sequence). The CDR3 runs to 15 residues. The CDR3 protein is CASSSGLAGYNEQFF. The CDR3 nucleotides are TGTGCCAGCAGCTCGGGACTAGCGGGGTACAATGAGCAGTTCTTC.

The rearrangement joins TRBV7-6 to TRBJ2-7; D is undetermined. Germline CDR1 and CDR2: SGHVS and FNYEAQ. The CDR3 runs to 12 residues. V shed 5 bases and J shed 6 bases, with 11 bases lying between them. The CDR3 loop is CASSPQVGEQYF. The CDR3 nucleotides are TGTGCCAGCAGCCCCCAGGTCGGCGAGCAGTACTTC.

This clone has just one count. This chain links TRBV18 with TRBJ1-1; D perhaps matches TRBD1 (6 bases). The ends were cut back, 0 bases at V and 4 bases at J, with 15 bases in the middle. Germline V CDR1 and CDR2: KGHSH, LQKENI. There are 16 residues in the CDR3. DNA of the CDR3: TGTGCCAGCTCACCACCGGCAGGGGCTCTGGGCACTGAAGCTTTCTTT. Translating gives CASSPPAGALGTEAFF.

V is TRBV27 and J is TRBJ2-3; 7 bases agree with TRBD2. Germline V gene sequence: CDR1 MNHEY, CDR2 SMNVEV (reference sequence). V lost 5 bases to trimming and J lost 1 base; unmatched junction nucleotides: 12. This CDR3 region has 17 residues. The CDR3 sequence: CASSPPWRERGTDTQYF. Here the CDR3 DNA reads TGTGCCAGCAGTCCCCCTTGGCGGGAGCGGGGCACAGATACGCAGTATTTT.

The rearrangement links TRBV18 to TRBJ1-2; D is perhaps TRBD1 (6 bases). The germline gives CDR1 KGHSH, CDR2 LQKENI. This CDR3 is built from 13 residues. V was pared by 6 bases and J by 6 bases, with 14 bases between. This chain's CDR3 is CASSLGQRDGYTF. The CDR3 DNA reads TGTGCCAGCTCCCTTGGACAGAGAGATGGCTACACCTTC.

The chain uses TRBV7-9 and TRBJ1-2; 7 positions match TRBD1. The germline V gene encodes CDR1 SEHNR and CDR2 FQNEAQ (reference sequence). The CDR3 runs 14 residues. The trim removed 3 bases at V and 3 bases at J, leaving 4 bases unmatched. CDR3 region: CASSFTGEDYGYTF. CDR3 DNA: TGTGCCAGCAGCTTTACAGGGGAAGACTATGGCTACACCTTC.

The V gene is TRBV23-1, the J gene TRBJ1-1; 8 bases match TRBD1. TRBV23-1 is reported as an ORF; its role is uncertain. The J segment lost 7 bases and the V segment lost 1 base, leaving 17 bases of the junction unmatched. The CDR3 runs to 18 residues. In DNA form, the CDR3 reads TGCGCCAGCAGTCAATGCCGGGGTCCGGGACAGGCCAAACTTGAAGCTTTCTTT. It specifies CASSQCRGPGQAKLEAFF.

This sequence joins TRBV4-2 and TRBJ2-7; 9 bases match TRBD1. Germline trimming cut 1 base from V and 4 bases from J; bases unmatched to any gene: 5. CDR3 length equals 15 residues. CDR1 is LGHNA and CDR2 is YNFKEQ in the germline V gene. The CDR3 nucleotides read TGTGCCAGCAGCCAAGCCGACAGGGGGGGTTACGAGCAGTACTTC. Amino acids: CASSQADRGGYEQYF.